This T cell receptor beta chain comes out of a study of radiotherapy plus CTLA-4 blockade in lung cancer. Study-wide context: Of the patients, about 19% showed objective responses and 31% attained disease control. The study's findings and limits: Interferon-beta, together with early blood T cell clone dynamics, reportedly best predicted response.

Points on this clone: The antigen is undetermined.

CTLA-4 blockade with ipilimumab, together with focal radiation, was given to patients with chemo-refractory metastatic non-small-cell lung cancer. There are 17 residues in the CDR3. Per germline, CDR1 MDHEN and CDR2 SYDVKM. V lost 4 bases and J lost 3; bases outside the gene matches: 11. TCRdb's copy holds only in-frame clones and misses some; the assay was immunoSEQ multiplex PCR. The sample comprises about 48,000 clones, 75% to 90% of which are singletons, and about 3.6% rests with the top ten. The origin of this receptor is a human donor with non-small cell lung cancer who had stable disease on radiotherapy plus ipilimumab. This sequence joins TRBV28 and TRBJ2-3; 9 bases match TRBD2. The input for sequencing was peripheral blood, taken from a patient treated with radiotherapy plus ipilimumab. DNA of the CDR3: TGTGCCAGCAGTTCCCTTATTAGCGGGAGAGATACAGATACGCAGTATTTT. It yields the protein CASSSLISGRDTDTQYF.